This T cell receptor (beta chain) was sequenced for a study of cytomegalovirus exposure and HLA in healthy donors. This CDR3 is built from 15 residues. Trimming at V came to 8 bases and at J to 2 bases, leaving 10 bases not matched to a gene. Germline assignment: CDR1 ENHRY and CDR2 SYGVKD. PCR involved 60 Vbeta and 13 Jbeta primers. This table comes from immunoSEQ multiplex PCR, and its TCRdb copy is limited to in-frame clones, with some not included. The profile shows 150,000 or so clones, less than 90% of them singletons. The receptor's source is a boy under 10 years old in good health and CMV-seronegative. The chain uses TRBV10-3 and TRBJ2-7, with 9 bases identical to TRBD2. The sample consisted of PBMCs. The DNA for the CDR3 is TGTGCCATCCGCAGGTCGGCTAGCGGGACCTACGAGCAGTACTTC. Amino acid sequence: CAIRRSASGTYEQYF.